The 30 T cell receptor beta chains given below trace back to one sample, sequenced in a study of blood T cell repertoires in COVID-19. Measured with immunoSEQ multiplex PCR; TCRdb has only the in-frame clones, and not every one. Of approximately 52,000 clones listed, 65% to 90% are singletons. The sample taken for sequencing was peripheral blood. The receptors were sampled from a man in his sixties with acute or convalescent COVID-19.

The chain carries TRBV10-1 and TRBJ2-7, with a weak D call TRBD1 (6 bases). V was cut by 2 bases and J by 2 bases, with 7 bases left in between. The CDR3 extends over 13 amino acids. Germline CDR1 and CDR2: WNHNN and SYGVQD (reference sequence). The CDR3 region is CASSETGPYEQYF. CDR3 sequence (DNA): TGCGCCAGCAGTGAGACAGGGCCCTACGAGCAGTACTTC.

The rearrangement links TRBV5-1 to TRBJ1-2; D perhaps matches TRBD1 (5 bases). The germline V gene has CDR1 SGHRS and CDR2 YFSETQ. V was pared by 8 bases and J by 1 base, with 21 bases between. This CDR3 comprises 16 residues. CDR3 region: CASPLRREGDNYGYTF. The CDR3 DNA is TGCGCCAGTCCCCTGAGGAGGGAAGGGGATAACTATGGCTACACCTTC.

This sequence joins TRBV15 and TRBJ1-5; 7 bases align to TRBD1. The length of the CDR3 is 15 residues. Germline CDR1 LNHNV, CDR2 YYDKDF (reference sequence). The V and J ends lost 3 bases and 6 bases, in that order; junction bases with no gene match: 8. The CDR3 protein is CATSRLGTELQPQHF. The CDR3 nucleotides are TGTGCCACCAGCAGGTTGGGGACAGAGCTTCAGCCCCAGCATTTT. The complete variable domain, with remaining parts taken from reference TRBV15 and TRBJ1-5, reads DAMVIQNPRYQVTQFGKPVTLSCSQTLNHNVMYWYQQKSSQAPKLLFHYYDKDFNNEADTPDNFQSRRPNTSFCFLDIRSPGLGDTAMYLCATSRLGTELQPQHFGDGTRLSIL.

The J gene is TRBJ2-5, the V gene TRBV21-1; TRBD2 is the table's D call, not checked against the DNA. TRBV21-1 is noted as a pseudogene. This CDR3 comprises 17 residues. CDR3 amino acids: CASSKYPSGPEVETQYF. The CDR3, as DNA: TGTGCCAGCAGCAAATATCCTAGCGGGCCCGAAGTGGAGACCCAGTACTTC.

V gene TRBV6-5 combines with J gene TRBJ2-7, with D perhaps TRBD2 (5 bases). The CDR3 consists of 16 residues. Germline loops: CDR1 MNHEY, CDR2 SVGAGI. The germline V and J ends were trimmed by 3 bases and 2 bases, with 17 bases remaining between them. In nucleotides, the CDR3 is TGTGCCAGCAGTTATCGCCTATCGGGAATGCCCTACGAGCAGTACTTC. It yields the protein CASSYRLSGMPYEQYF.

The chain is built from TRBV13 and TRBJ1-5; weak D call: TRBD1 (6 bases). Trimming pared 5 bases from V and 8 bases from J, leaving 19 bases between. The germline CDR1 and CDR2 sequences are PRHDT and FYEKMQ (reference sequence). The CDR3 loop spans 15 amino acids. The CDR3 DNA reads as TGTGCCAGCAGCGTACAGGGAGTCCTTGATGAGCCCCAGCATTTT. Amino acid sequence: CASSVQGVLDEPQHF.

With respect to this clone: Compared with germline, one end of the junction differs, possibly owing to a read error. The chain carries TRBV7-2 and TRBJ1-1; 11 bases are shared with TRBD1. This CDR3 is 15 amino acids long. Germline V gives CDR1 SGHTA, CDR2 FQGNSA. CDR3 sequence reads: CASSLARTGGPEAFF. The CDR3 DNA is TGTGCCAGCAGCCTAGCTAGGACAGGGGGCCCTGAAGCTTTCTTT.

The chain links TRBV5-5 to TRBJ2-7; 10 bases fit TRBD2. The CDR3 has 15 amino acids. Germline CDR1 SGHKS, CDR2 YYEKEE (reference sequence). Trimming at V came to 4 bases and at J to 4 bases, leaving 8 bases not matched to a gene. In DNA form, the CDR3 reads TGTGCCAGCAGCATTCATATGACTAGCGGGTACGAGCAGTACTTC. Amino acids: CASSIHMTSGYEQYF.

In this sample, this clone turned up once. The V gene is TRBV7-2, the J gene TRBJ2-5, with D possibly being TRBD2 (6 bases). Deletions cut 5 bases from V and 2 bases from J, with 21 bases between. This CDR3 spans 17 amino acids. Germline V gene data show CDR1 as SGHTA and CDR2 as FQGNSA. DNA for the CDR3: TGTGCCAGCAGCCCAGACGGGGTGGGGGGATTACAAGAGACCCAGTACTTC. As protein: CASSPDGVGGLQETQYF.

V usage is TRBV28 and J usage is TRBJ2-6, with D maybe TRBD2 (6 bases). The CDR3 spans 17 residues. In germline, CDR1 is MDHEN, CDR2 SYDVKM. V was shortened by 2 bases and J by 0 bases, with 11 bases between the two germline ends. This CDR3 is CASSLGGVFSGANVLTF. CDR3 DNA sequence: TGTGCCAGCAGTTTAGGAGGGGTTTTCTCTGGGGCCAACGTCCTGACTTTC.

This clone was counted a single time. The chain has TRBV9 and TRBJ2-5; D possibly corresponds to TRBD1 (6 bases). The germline CDR1 and CDR2 sequences are SGDLS and YYNGEE. The CDR3 is 13 residues long. Trimming took 3 bases from V and 5 from J, leaving 11 bases between them. The CDR3 region has the DNA TGTGCCAGCAGCGCCGGACAGCGGGAGACCCAGTACTTC. Protein sequence: CASSAGQRETQYF.

V usage is TRBV7-8 and J usage is TRBJ2-5; 11 bases line up with TRBD1. With V trimmed by 0 bases and J by 4 bases, 10 bases remained unmatched. Germline loops: CDR1 SGHVS, CDR2 FQNEAQ. This CDR3 has 18 amino acids. The CDR3 is CASSLARRTGGRGETQYF. CDR3 sequence (DNA): TGTGCCAGCAGCTTAGCGAGGCGGACAGGGGGCAGGGGAGAGACCCAGTACTTC.

The chain has TRBV2 and TRBJ1-6; D is undetermined. This CDR3 spans 13 amino acids. Looked up from germline, CDR1 is SNHLY and CDR2 is FYNNEI. V lost 7 bases to trimming and J lost 6 bases, with 10 bases between them. The CDR3 DNA sequence: TGTGCCAGCAAGTGGGAGACTAATTCACCCCTCCACTTT. This encodes CASKWETNSPLHF.

The chain links TRBV11-3 to TRBJ2-7; 7 bases match TRBD2. The CDR3 sequence is 16 residues long. J lost 5 bases, V lost 2 bases, and 12 bases had no gene match. Germline CDR1 is SGHNT and CDR2 is YENEEA. CDR3 nucleotide sequence: TGTGCCAGCAGCTTAAAAGGGACGGGGGGTCTGGACGAGCAGTACTTC. Translating it yields CASSLKGTGGLDEQYF.

This CDR3 is CASRRGLAEDEQFF. The CDR3 DNA follows: TGTGCCAGCAGACGCGGACTAGCGGAGGATGAGCAGTTCTTC. The rearrangement joins TRBV7-6 to TRBJ2-1; the match to TRBD2 covers 10 bases. The V gene end was trimmed by 6 bases and the J gene end by 8 bases; junction bases not matched to a gene: 7. Germline CDR1 reads SGHVS; CDR2 reads FNYEAQ. The CDR3 is 14 residues long.

The chain uses TRBV7-6 and TRBJ2-5, with a possible D match to TRBD2 (6 bases). The germline V gene encodes CDR1 SGHVS and CDR2 FNYEAQ. The CDR3 sequence is 15 residues long. Trimming removed 3 bases at V and 5 bases at J, with 16 bases between. CDR3 coding DNA: TGTGCCAGCAGCTTCGAGAGGACTGGGGGGGAGACCCAGTACTTC. Translated, it gives CASSFERTGGETQYF.

V usage is TRBV28 and J usage is TRBJ2-7; D unclear. This CDR3 contains 15 residues. Germline values: CDR1 MDHEN, CDR2 SYDVKM. Trimming took 5 bases from V and 7 from J, leaving 21 bases between them. The DNA of the CDR3 is TGTGCCAGCAGTCCGACAAACGGTCGTCCGACGGAGCAGTACTTC. Translation: CASSPTNGRPTEQYF.

CDR3 loop: CASSARWGLAGNEQFF. CDR3 DNA sequence: TGTGCCAGCAGCGCCCGATGGGGACTAGCTGGGAATGAGCAGTTCTTC. The chain combines TRBV13 with TRBJ2-1, with 9 positions matching TRBD2. The trim removed 5 bases at V and 7 bases at J, leaving 12 bases unmatched. Germline CDR1 PRHDT, CDR2 FYEKMQ (reference sequence). The CDR3 is 16 amino acids.

The V gene is TRBV19, the J gene TRBJ2-3, with TRBD1 as a possible D gene (5 bases). The germline gives CDR1 LNHDA, CDR2 SQIVND (reference sequence). The CDR3 loop spans 16 amino acids. V dropped 2 bases and J dropped 0 bases, with 12 bases sitting between them. CDR3 nucleotides: TGTGCCAGTAGTATAACAGGAGCCCCTAGCACAGATACGCAGTATTTT. As protein: CASSITGAPSTDTQYF.

This chain joins TRBV29-1 and TRBJ2-2; 7 bases agree with TRBD1. CDR3 length: 15 amino acids. Germline V gives CDR1 SQVTM, CDR2 ANQGSEA. V shed 3 bases and J 4 bases; nucleotides not matched to a gene: 8. CDR3 residues: CSVDGGQPVTGELFF. CDR3 coding DNA: TGCAGCGTTGATGGGGGACAGCCAGTCACCGGGGAGCTGTTTTTT.

This chain connects TRBV27 to TRBJ1-5; D unclear. Trimming took off 6 bases at V and 2 bases at J, with 14 bases between the two ends. This CDR3 contains 15 residues. Looked up from germline, CDR1 is MNHEY and CDR2 is SMNVEV (reference sequence). The CDR3, as DNA: TGTGCCAGCAGCCCAGTCGGGGTTCGCAATCAGCCCCAGCATTTT. Protein: CASSPVGVRNQPQHF.

V and J are TRBV5-1 and TRBJ2-1; the match to TRBD2 covers 11 bases. V shed 6 bases and J 5 bases; nucleotides not matched to a gene: 7. The germline V gene encodes CDR1 SGHRS and CDR2 YFSETQ. The CDR3 sequence is 15 residues long. In nucleotides, the CDR3 is TGCGCCAGCAACACCGGGACTAGCGGACACAATGAGCAGTTCTTC. This gives the protein CASNTGTSGHNEQFF.

This sequence joins TRBV29-1 and TRBJ2-7; D perhaps matches TRBD2 (5 bases). Between the trimmed V and J ends, which lost 7 bases and 2 bases, there was a span of 9 bases. The CDR3 consists of 11 residues. CDR1 and CDR2 from the germline V gene are SQVTM and ANQGSEA. CDR3 sequence: CSAQLAYEQYF. The CDR3 DNA is TGCAGCGCCCAACTAGCCTACGAGCAGTACTTC.

The CDR3 DNA follows: TGTGCCAGCAGTTTAGAGGGGGCAGAGACCCAGTACTTC. Translation: CASSLEGAETQYF. The chain links TRBV28 to TRBJ2-5; 7 bases agree with TRBD1. This CDR3 is 13 amino acids long. Per germline, CDR1 MDHEN and CDR2 SYDVKM. The V gene end was trimmed by 2 bases and the J gene end by 4 bases; junction bases not matched to a gene: 1.

A single count supports this clone. The chain has TRBV19 and TRBJ2-1, with 9 bases matching TRBD1. Trimming removed 4 bases from V and 3 bases from J; junction bases left unmatched: 10. The CDR3 sequence is 17 residues long. Germline lookup yields CDR1 LNHDA and CDR2 SQIVND (reference sequence). CDR3 loop: CASSKGPGQGDYNEQFF. Here the CDR3 DNA reads TGTGCCAGTAGTAAGGGGCCGGGACAGGGTGACTACAATGAGCAGTTCTTC.

The chain links TRBV28 to TRBJ2-1, with D unclear. The CDR3 has 13 amino acids. Germline lookup yields CDR1 MDHEN and CDR2 SYDVKM. Deletions cut 2 bases from V and 9 bases from J, with 11 bases between. CDR3: CASSLVSPSEQFF. Written as DNA, the CDR3 is TGTGCCAGCAGTTTAGTTTCGCCGAGTGAGCAGTTCTTC.

The chain employs TRBV9 and TRBJ2-1; tentatively, D is TRBD1 (6 bases). CDR3 size: 16 residues. Trimming pared 1 base from V and 2 bases from J, leaving 13 bases between. From germline, CDR1 is SGDLS and CDR2 YYNGEE. The CDR3 sequence: CASSVWGTNTYNEQFF. CDR3 DNA: TGTGCCAGCAGCGTATGGGGGACAAACACCTACAATGAGCAGTTCTTC.

The CDR3 nucleotides are TGTGCCAGCAGTAAGACAGGGATCTATGGCTACACCTTC. Its translation: CASSKTGIYGYTF. The rearrangement links TRBV2 to TRBJ1-2; TRBD1 agrees at 7 bases. Germline CDR1 and CDR2: SNHLY and FYNNEI. V shed 5 bases, J shed 4 bases, and the junction held 4 bases outside the gene matches. The CDR3 loop spans 13 amino acids.

This clone was observed a single time. The chain combines TRBV7-9 with TRBJ2-7; D not certain. CDR1 SEHNR and CDR2 FQNEAQ come from the germline V gene (reference sequence). The CDR3 extends over 16 amino acids. V was clipped by 1 base and J by 2 bases, with 15 bases between them. The CDR3 here is CASSLESGLGAYEQYF. The CDR3, as DNA: TGTGCCAGCAGCTTAGAGTCGGGTCTAGGAGCCTACGAGCAGTACTTC.

Written as DNA, the CDR3 is TGTGCCAGCAGTTTCAGGGGGCATGGTGGCTACACCTTC. It specifies CASSFRGHGGYTF. J is TRBJ1-2 and V is TRBV2; TRBD1 aligns across 8 bases. The CDR3 contains 13 residues. CDR1 SNHLY and CDR2 FYNNEI come from the germline V gene. J gave up 7 bases and V 5 bases, and 6 bases lay outside the gene matches.